This is a list of T cell receptor beta chains from one sample in a study of cytotoxic CD8 clonotypes in ibrutinib-treated CLL. Profiled with immunoSEQ multiplex PCR; TCRdb holds only in-frame clones, not every one. The profile shows 120,000 to 150,000 clones, around 77% of them singletons. The sequencing used PBMCs, collected after 12 months of ibrutinib treatment. These TCRs come from a human donor with chronic lymphocytic leukemia. Each CDR3 is given with its conserved first and last residue. Fields, in order: clone size, D gene, V gene, J gene, CDR3 DNA, CDR3 protein. The D gene is left open where the match is weak. Clone size appears in some rows only: once, few, many, or a class for an expanded clone.

>NA|TRBD2|TRBV19|TRBJ2-7
TGTGCCAGTAGTATTTCCCTAGCGGCCTACGAGCAGTACTTC
CASSISLAAYEQYF
>NA|TRBD1|TRBV10-3|TRBJ2-5
TGTGCCATCAGGACAGGGGATCAAGAGACCCAGTACTTC
CAIRTGDQETQYF
>once|NA|TRBV6-1|TRBJ1-1
TGTGCCAGCAGTGAACATAAATCTGAAGCTTTCTTT
CASSEHKSEAFF
>few|NA|TRBV28|TRBJ1-2
TGTGCCAGCAGTCCCCCCACGCAGGCGGGGGGCTACACCTTC
CASSPPTQAGGYTF
>NA|NA|TRBV30|TRBJ2-1
TGTGCCTGGAGTGTACCCCTGCACAATGAGCAGTTCTTC
CAWSVPLHNEQFF
>NA|NA|TRBV7-8|TRBJ2-1
TGTGCCAGCAGCCCGGGCAGGAGCGGCCTGAACAATGAGCAGTTCTTC
CASSPGRSGLNNEQFF
>NA|TRBD1|TRBV7-8|TRBJ1-1
TGTGCCAGCAGCTTAATCGGGGACAGGGGGGATGCTTTCTTT
CASSLIGDRGDAFF
>NA|NA|TRBV4-3|TRBJ1-3
TGCGCCAGCAGCCTCGGGGCTTCTGGAAACACCATATATTTT
CASSLGASGNTIYF
>NA|TRBD2|TRBV7-3|TRBJ2-1
TGTGCCAGCAGCTTGCGCCGGACTAGCGGGAGCTCCTACAATGAGCAGTTCTTC
CASSLRRTSGSSYNEQFF
>NA|TRBD2|TRBV30|TRBJ2-3
TGTGCCTGGAGTGGACTAGCGGGAGAAACAGATACGCAGTATTTT
CAWSGLAGETDTQYF
>NA|TRBD1|TRBV27|TRBJ1-2
TGTGCCAGCAGTCCCAGGACAGGGGGGTATGGCTACACCTTC
CASSPRTGGYGYTF
>NA|TRBD2|TRBV10-3|TRBJ2-7
TGTGCCATCAGGGTTGGTCCGGGACTAGCGGAATACGAGCAGTACTTC
CAIRVGPGLAEYEQYF
>NA|TRBD1|TRBV28|TRBJ1-1
TGTGCCAGCAGTTTGGGGACAGCGGTTACTGAAGCTTTCTTT
CASSLGTAVTEAFF
>NA|NA|TRBV7-7|TRBJ2-2
TGTGCCAGCAGCCCGCGGGTTTGGGACACCGGGGAGCTGTTTTTT
CASSPRVWDTGELFF
>NA|TRBD1|TRBV5-6|TRBJ2-1
TGTGCCAGCAGCTTACAGGGGACCAATGAGCAGTTCTTC
CASSLQGTNEQFF
>NA|TRBD1|TRBV15|TRBJ2-7
TGTGCCACCAGCCCAGACAGGGGGCATTCCTACGAGCAGTACTTC
CATSPDRGHSYEQYF
>NA|NA|TRBV19|TRBJ2-7
TGTGCCAGTAGTCCCCGGACCCTGGCGGCCTACGAGCAGTACTTC
CASSPRTLAAYEQYF
>NA|TRBD1|TRBV11-3|TRBJ1-1
TGTGCCAGCAGTTACAGACAGGGGATCGCTGAAGCTTTCTTT
CASSYRQGIAEAFF
>few|NA|TRBV7-6|TRBJ2-2
TGTGCCAGCAGCGGTAGGTCCCCGGAGGTGTTTTTT
CASSGRSPEVFF
>NA|TRBD2|TRBV19|TRBJ2-1
TGTGCCAGTAGTGGGACTAGCGGGAGGCTAGGTAACGAGCAGTTCTTC
CASSGTSGRLGNEQFF
>NA|NA|TRBV6-6|TRBJ2-3
TGTGCCAGCAGGTCAGACACAGATACGCAGTATTTT
CASRSDTDTQYF
>NA|NA|TRBV4-1|TRBJ2-3
TGCGCCAGCAGCCAAGATCGTCGGCACACAGATACGCAGTATTTT
CASSQDRRHTDTQYF
>NA|TRBD1|TRBV19|TRBJ2-5
TGTGCCAGTAGGGGAACCGGGACAGGGGAAGAGACCCAGTACTTC
CASRGTGTGEETQYF
>few|TRBD2|TRBV7-9|TRBJ2-5
TGTGCCAGCACCGGGACTAGCGGGAAAATAAGGGAGACCCAGTACTTC
CASTGTSGKIRETQYF
>NA|NA|TRBV7-2|TRBJ1-2
TGTGCCAGCAGCCAAAACATCCTTACAAGTCACTATGGCTACACCTTC
CASSQNILTSHYGYTF